The present TCR beta chain was sequenced within a study of cytomegalovirus exposure and HLA in healthy donors. Comments on this clone: Its target is unknown.

The CDR3 extends over 14 amino acids. Between the trimmed V and J ends, which lost 6 bases and 7 bases, there was a span of 18 bases. Germline V gene sequence: CDR1 MNHEY, CDR2 SVGAGI. Study outcomes and limitations: There were some V segments, including TRBV6-2 and TRBV6-3, excluded as indistinguishable. When analyzed later, a missense DCLRE1C variant was found to be linked to TCR beta V- and J-gene trimming. Roughly uniform sequencing depth across donors was assumed, possibly incorrectly. Being productive about 90% or about 30% of the time was typical of most TCR beta V segments in an earlier analysis.

PCR involved 60 Vbeta and 13 Jbeta primers. Measured with immunoSEQ multiplex PCR; TCRdb has only the in-frame clones, and not every one. The table shows roughly 150,000 clones, with around 74% occurring only once. What was sequenced was PBMCs. The sequence was obtained from a female donor in good health and CMV-seronegative. The chain links TRBV6-5 to TRBJ1-2; a weak D match, TRBD1 (6 bases). CDR3 sequence (DNA): TGTGCCAGCAGACCTCGGCCCCGAGGGGGTGGCTACACCTTC. Protein: CASRPRPRGGGYTF.